These 22 T cell receptor beta chains share one sample of origin, sequenced in a study of T cells expressing NK-cell markers. TCRdb re-called the 5' RACE reads and gives one entry per CDR3 protein, without DNA. The record lists over 200,000 distinct CDR3 sequences, of which the ten most abundant hold around 0.4%. The sequenced sample consisted of blood T cells: a sorted CD56 or NKG2C T cell subset, CD4+ or CD8+ T cells, or bulk PBMC T cells (not recorded which). Receptors originate from a man younger than 30 in good health.

The chain carries TRBV11-2 and TRBJ2-5; TCRdb proposes TRBD2, but this gene call is untestable without DNA. Germline assignment: CDR1 SGHAT and CDR2 FQNNGV. This CDR3 is 17 amino acids long. The CDR3 here is CASSPRVLAGHQETQYF.

V is TRBV6-5 and J is TRBJ2-3; there is no DNA to check the TCRdb D call of TRBD1. CDR3 length equals 17 residues. From germline, CDR1 is MNHEY and CDR2 SVGAGI. The CDR3 protein is CASSYSTGFGSTDTQYF.

The chain couples TRBV20-1 to TRBJ2-7; TCRdb returns TRBD1, unconfirmable since there is no DNA. Germline CDR1 is DFQATT and CDR2 is SNEGSKA (reference sequence). The CDR3 is 14 amino acids. CDR3 region: CSASTGQERSEQYF.

This chain joins TRBV4-3 and TRBJ2-3; TCRdb's assignment of TRBD2 cannot be checked, as there is no DNA. The CDR3 runs to 16 residues. CDR1 LGHNA and CDR2 YSLEER come from the germline V gene. The CDR3 protein is CASSQEGRSSTDTQYF.

The chain couples TRBV12-3 or TRBV12-4 to TRBJ2-2. CDR3 length: 14 residues. The CDR3 here is CASSRVANTGELFF.

The CDR3 is CASSPRGVTTEAFF. J is TRBJ1-1 and V is TRBV12-3 or TRBV12-4; TCRdb gives TRBD1 as the D gene, but with no DNA this cannot be confirmed. This CDR3 has 14 residues.

CDR3 loop: CASSYSPVADTQYF. The genes are TRBV6-5 and TRBJ2-3. The CDR3 has 14 amino acids. Germline CDR1 and CDR2: MNHEY and SVGAGI.

This chain connects TRBV15 to TRBJ2-7; TCRdb selects TRBD1, and the lack of DNA leaves this call unchecked. Looked up from germline, CDR1 is LNHNV and CDR2 is YYDKDF (reference sequence). The CDR3 has 14 amino acids. CDR3 protein: CATSPRPGPYEQYF.

V is TRBV24-1 and J is TRBJ1-5. The CDR3 covers 14 residues. Per the germline V gene, CDR1 is KGHDR and CDR2 is SFDVKD. The CDR3 loop is CATSDRGAQQPQHF.

V is TRBV6-1 and J is TRBJ1-5. The CDR3 spans 15 residues. The germline CDR1 and CDR2 sequences are MNHNS and SASEGT. The CDR3 sequence: CASRNYRDFNQPQHF.

The rearrangement uses TRBV5-5 and TRBJ1-1; TCRdb designates TRBD1, a call that cannot be tested without DNA. Germline V gives CDR1 SGHKS, CDR2 YYEKEE (reference sequence). CDR3 length equals 14 residues. The CDR3 loop reads CASSFNRGNTEAFF.

V gene TRBV13 combines with J gene TRBJ2-3; TCRdb calls TRBD1, which cannot be checked without DNA. Germline CDR1 is PRHDT and CDR2 is FYEKMQ (reference sequence). This CDR3 is built from 18 residues. CDR3 region: CASSLDAPWAGSTDTQYF.

The chain employs TRBV11-2 and TRBJ2-7; the TCRdb call, TRBD1, lacks DNA for checking. Germline CDR1 reads SGHAT; CDR2 reads FQNNGV. The length of the CDR3 is 16 residues. This CDR3 is CASTTTRTGNFYEQYF. Looking up the rest from reference TRBV11-2 and TRBJ2-7 gives the full variable domain: EAGVAQSPRYKIIEKRQSVAFWCNPISGHATLYWYQQILGQGPKLLIQFQNNGVVDDSQLPKDRFSAERLKGVDSTLKIQPAKLEDSAVYLCASTTTRTGNFYEQYFGPGTRLTVT.

The genes are TRBV7-8 and TRBJ2-7; with no DNA, the TCRdb D assignment of TRBD1 cannot be verified. The CDR3 runs to 13 residues. CDR1 SGHVS and CDR2 FQNEAQ come from the germline V gene. This CDR3 is CASRGTGQTEQYF. Complete variable domain (other parts from reference TRBV7-8 and TRBJ2-7): GAGVSQSPRYKVAKRGQDVALRCDPISGHVSLFWYQQALGQGPEFLTYFQNEAQLDKSGLPSDRFFAERPEGSVSTLKIQRTQQEDSAVYLCASRGTGQTEQYFGPGTRLTVT.

The chain links TRBV20-1 to TRBJ2-1. CDR1 DFQATT and CDR2 SNEGSKA come from the germline V gene (reference sequence). The CDR3 extends over 13 amino acids. CDR3 loop: CSASDDRYNEQFF.

The chain carries TRBV7-8 and TRBJ2-5. CDR1 and CDR2 from the germline V gene are SGHVS and FQNEAQ. The CDR3 length is 14 residues. CDR3 region: CASSLRSIDGTQYF.

This sequence joins TRBV29-1 and TRBJ2-1; lacking DNA, the TRBD1 call made by TCRdb goes unchecked. The germline V gene has CDR1 SQVTM and CDR2 ANQGSEA. The CDR3 sequence is 13 residues long. The CDR3 protein is CSVGQGVSNEQFF.

This chain joins TRBV5-4 and TRBJ2-1; no DNA is available, so the TRBD1 call from TCRdb remains unchecked. Germline V gene data show CDR1 as SGHNT and CDR2 as YYREEE (reference sequence). This CDR3 comprises 15 residues. This chain's CDR3 is CASSLSLAGSSEQFF. Complete variable domain (other parts from reference TRBV5-4 and TRBJ2-1): ETGVTQSPTHLIKTRGQQVTLRCSSQSGHNTVSWYQQALGQGPQFIFQYYREEENGRGNFPPRFSGLQFPNYSSELNVNALELDDSALYLCASSLSLAGSSEQFFGPGTRLTVL.

V and J are TRBV6-5 and TRBJ1-1. Looked up from germline, CDR1 is MNHEY and CDR2 is SVGAGI. The length of the CDR3 is 13 residues. The CDR3 here is CASPASKNTEAFF.

The chain carries TRBV29-1 and TRBJ2-1; TCRdb's D call of TRBD2 is untestable without DNA. CDR1 is SQVTM, CDR2 ANQGSEA, per germline. The CDR3 sequence is 14 residues long. CDR3 sequence reads: CSVGDWSPLNEQFF.

The V call is TRBV3-1, the J call TRBJ2-5; TCRdb selects TRBD1, and the lack of DNA leaves this call unchecked. The CDR3 loop spans 14 amino acids. The V gene's germline CDR1 is LGHDT and CDR2 YNNKEL (reference sequence). The CDR3 loop is CASSRPTGEETQYF.

The chain employs TRBV7-9 and TRBJ2-3; TCRdb outputs TRBD1, but without DNA this stays unchecked. The germline V gene has CDR1 SEHNR and CDR2 FQNEAQ (reference sequence). This CDR3 comprises 17 residues. CDR3 region: CASAPNRRGPSTDTQYF.